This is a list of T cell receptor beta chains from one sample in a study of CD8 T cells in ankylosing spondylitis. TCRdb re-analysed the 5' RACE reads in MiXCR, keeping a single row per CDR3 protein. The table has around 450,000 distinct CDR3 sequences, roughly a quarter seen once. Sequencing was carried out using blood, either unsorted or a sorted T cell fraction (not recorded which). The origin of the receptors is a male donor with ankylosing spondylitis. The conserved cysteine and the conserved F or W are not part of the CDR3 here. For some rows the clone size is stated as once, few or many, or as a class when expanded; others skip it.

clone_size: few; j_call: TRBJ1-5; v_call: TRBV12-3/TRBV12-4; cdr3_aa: ASSSVPTGGNQPQH
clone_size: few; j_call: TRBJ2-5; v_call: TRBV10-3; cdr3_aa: AITAQRYQETQY
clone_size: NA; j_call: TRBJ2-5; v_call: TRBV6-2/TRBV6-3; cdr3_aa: ASSYVAVQETQY
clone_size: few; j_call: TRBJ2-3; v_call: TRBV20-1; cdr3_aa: SAPHYGRSSTDTQY
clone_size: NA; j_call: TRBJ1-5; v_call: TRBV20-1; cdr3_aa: SALSDTNQPQH
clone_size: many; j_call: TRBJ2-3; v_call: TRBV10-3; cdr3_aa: AISESGIDTDTQY
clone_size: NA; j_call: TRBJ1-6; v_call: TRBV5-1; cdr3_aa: ASSGGQSSYNSPLH
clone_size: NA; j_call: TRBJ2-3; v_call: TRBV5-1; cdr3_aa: ASSFLRQKGTDTQY
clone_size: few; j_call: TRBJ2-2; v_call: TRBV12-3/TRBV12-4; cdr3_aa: ASSLTGNGELF
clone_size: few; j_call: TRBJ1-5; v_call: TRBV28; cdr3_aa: ASTTGNQPQH